This is a list of T cell receptor beta chains from one sample in a study of shared clonotypes between healthy human individuals. TCRdb keeps only in-frame clones here, not all; method: immunoSEQ multiplex PCR. This table has 950,000 to 1,100,000 clones, around three quarters appearing once. Sequencing was carried out using memory CD4+ T cells from PBMCs. These receptors all come from a man between 18 and 29 years old in good health. Some clones in this sample may be carry-over from other donors' samples. Each CDR3 is given without its conserved first and last residue.

v_gene	j_gene	CDR3aa
TRBV7-2	TRBJ2-7	ASSLMRDYEQY
TRBV6-6	TRBJ1-5	ATKEHRSNQPQH
TRBV7-9	TRBJ1-5	ASSRDRDQPQH
TRBV7-8	TRBJ2-3	ASSSGVALPDSTDTQY
TRBV4-1	TRBJ2-1	ASSQDRGQVYNEQF
TRBV11-2	TRBJ2-1	ASCDRGSYNEQF
TRBV6-1	TRBJ2-7	ASSYTGLRIYEQY
TRBV4-1	TRBJ1-4	ASSHTWTGVAANEKLF
TRBV19	TRBJ2-7	ASSRAGLNYEQY
TRBV2	TRBJ2-1	ASRQKLAGLNSPEQF
TRBV5-6	TRBJ1-2	ASSLVGEYGYT
TRBV10-2	TRBJ2-3	ASSDHRGYTDTQY
TRBV7-7	TRBJ2-3	ASSLGSTDTQY
TRBV18	TRBJ2-5	ASSPPSRGETQY
TRBV7-2	TRBJ2-6	ASSLERRDNVLT
TRBV29-1	TRBJ2-7	SAEDRAEQY
TRBV7-9	TRBJ1-1	ASSFGGKSTEAF
TRBV28	TRBJ2-7	ASSSGKGYEQY
TRBV29-1	TRBJ1-1	SSQLMNTEAF
TRBV15	TRBJ2-7	ATSRDWTVRFEQY
TRBV28	TRBJ1-1	ASRTRTGAF
TRBV7-2	TRBJ1-3	ASSTWDRNPFLSGNTIY
TRBV19	TRBJ2-5	ASSLSRGYQETQY
TRBV7-8	TRBJ2-2	ASSLGRDGRDTGELF
TRBV19	TRBJ1-1	ASSMWGTEAF
TRBV30	TRBJ2-3	AWSLRGPDTQY
TRBV6-5	TRBJ2-1	ASSYVDSFGNEQF
TRBV6-5	TRBJ2-2	ASLRTGSAGELF
TRBV7-3	TRBJ2-5	ASSPNRGQETQY
TRBV28	TRBJ1-1	ASSPGHGSVNTEAF
TRBV7-8	TRBJ1-1	ASSPMGVAEAF
TRBV11-2	TRBJ2-7	ASSLGGAQY